The rows below give T cell receptor beta chains drawn from one sample of a study of human T cells and chemical hapten exposure. One entry per CDR3 protein, called by TCRdb with MiXCR from the RACE reads. The sample has some 91,000 distinct CDR3 sequences; 25% to 35% are singletons. The sequencing used whole blood, collected in connection with sensitization to the hapten diphenylcyclopropenone (DPC). The receptors come from a middle-aged man with alopecia areata. Some clones in this sample may be carry-over from other donors' samples. Each CDR3 is given with its conserved first and last residue. The order of the fields is clone size, J gene, V gene, D gene, CDR3 DNA, CDR3 protein. The D gene is left open where the match is weak. Some rows have no size entry. The others give once, few or many, or a class for an expanded clone.

NA TRBJ2-2 TRBV20-1 TRBD2 TGCAGTGCTAGTGCGACTAGCGCTCGCACCGGGGAGCTGTTTTTT CSASATSARTGELFF
few TRBJ2-7 TRBV12-3/TRBV12-4 TRBD1 TGTGCCAGCAGTTTACCCGGACAGGGTATCTACGAGCAGTACTTC CASSLPGQGIYEQYF
NA TRBJ2-2 TRBV11-2 TRBD2 TGTGCCAGCAGCCCTCTGAGCGGGGCAACCGGGGAGCTGTTTTTT CASSPLSGATGELFF
many TRBJ1-6 TRBV20-1 TRBD1 TGCAGTGCTAGAGATCAGGGACAGCCAAATTCACCCCTCCACTTT CSARDQGQPNSPLHF
few TRBJ2-2 TRBV6-5 NA TGTGCCAGCAGTTATGGGGAGACCGGGGAGCTGTTTTTT CASSYGETGELFF
NA TRBJ2-2 TRBV20-1 TRBD1 TGCAGTGCGCCGAAGCAGGGGGCGGGCACCGGGGAGCTGTTTTTT CSAPKQGAGTGELFF
few TRBJ1-1 TRBV6-6 NA TGTGCCAGCAGTCGTGAGGGCACTGAAGCTTTCTTT CASSREGTEAFF
few TRBJ1-5 TRBV28 TRBD1 TGTGCCAGCAATCTACAGGGGGGGGCCAAGAAGCCCCAGCATTTT CASNLQGGAKKPQHF
few TRBJ2-3 TRBV7-2 NA TGTGCCAGCAGCTCGGACAGTTCTAGCACAGATACGCAGTATTTT CASSSDSSSTDTQYF
NA TRBJ2-1 TRBV2 TRBD2 TGTGCCAGCAGGTTAGCGGGAGGCATCCCCAATGAGCAGTTCTTC CASRLAGGIPNEQFF
NA TRBJ1-5 TRBV6-5 NA TGTGCCAGCAAGTTGGCCGCCGGATTCGAGGGGCCCCAGCATTTT CASKLAAGFEGPQHF
NA TRBJ2-5 TRBV4-2 NA TGTGCCAGCAGCCAAGATAAGGTTTCGGAGACCCAGTACTTC CASSQDKVSETQYF
NA TRBJ2-7 TRBV20-1 NA TGCAGTGCTAGTCTACTAGGGACCGAGCAGTACTTC CSASLLGTEQYF
NA TRBJ2-7 TRBV7-9 TRBD2 TGTGCCAGCAGCTCGACTAGCGGGAGCTCCTACGAGCAGTACTTC CASSSTSGSSYEQYF
NA TRBJ1-4 TRBV12-3/TRBV12-4 NA TGTGCCAGCAGTTACAGGGAAAAACTGTTTTTT CASSYREKLFF
NA TRBJ2-3 TRBV29-1 TRBD1 TGCAGCGTTGATGCGCTCCCGACAGGGCCTGTCCCAGATACGCAGTATTTT CSVDALPTGPVPDTQYF
many TRBJ2-3 TRBV12-3/TRBV12-4 NA TGTGCCAGCAAGCCCTATTCCACAGATACGCAGTATTTT CASKPYSTDTQYF
few TRBJ2-6 TRBV2 NA TGTGCCAGCAGTGGGACAGCTGGGGCCAACGTCCTGACTTTC CASSGTAGANVLTF
few TRBJ2-1 TRBV28 TRBD2 TGTGCCAGCAGTCCCCCGGGACTAGCGGGATTAGGCTACAATGAGCAGTTCTTC CASSPPGLAGLGYNEQFF
few TRBJ2-3 TRBV5-5 NA TGTGCCAGCAGCTTGTGGAGTCCCAGAGACGCAGATACGCAGTATTTT CASSLWSPRDADTQYF
few TRBJ2-6 TRBV12-3/TRBV12-4 NA TGTGCCAGCAGTTTAGGTCTCTCGGGGGTTACTGGGGCCAACGTCCTGACTTTC CASSLGLSGVTGANVLTF
many TRBJ1-6 TRBV9 TRBD1 TGTGCCAGCAGCCCAGAAGCAGGGGGTAATTCACCCCTCCACTTT CASSPEAGGNSPLHF
few TRBJ2-7 TRBV14 TRBD2 TGTGCCACCATAATGGGCGGGAGCTCCTACGAGCAGTACTTC CATIMGGSSYEQYF
medium-sized TRBJ1-5 TRBV2 TRBD1 TGTGCCAGCACCGGGACAGGGTCCCGTCAGCCCCAGCATTTT CASTGTGSRQPQHF
NA TRBJ1-1 TRBV5-1 NA TGCGCCAGCAGCTTCCGCCAGAAAACTGAAGCTTTCTTT CASSFRQKTEAFF
few TRBJ2-5 TRBV20-1 NA TGCAGTGCTATTTCTTTCTTAACGGGTTCAGGGAATAGAGGGTCAGAGACCCAGTACTTC CSAISFLTGSGNRGSETQYF
few TRBJ2-6 TRBV28 NA TGTGCCAGCAGTTTGAACAGAGGCCTCTCTGGGGCCAACGTCCTGACTTTC CASSLNRGLSGANVLTF
few TRBJ2-6 TRBV5-1 NA TGCGCCAGCAGCTTGTATCCGTCCTCCTCTGGGGCCAACGTCCTGACTTTC CASSLYPSSSGANVLTF
NA TRBJ2-1 TRBV20-1 TRBD2 TGCAGTGCTGGTTTATTAGCGGGAGTTAGGGATGAGCAGTTCTTC CSAGLLAGVRDEQFF
many TRBJ1-1 TRBV29-1 TRBD1 TGCAGCGGCGAGGGGGCTTTTGACACTGAAGCTTTCTTT CSGEGAFDTEAFF
NA TRBJ2-7 TRBV11-2 TRBD2 TGTGCCAGCAGCTCCCAGTATAGCGGGAGTTCTAAAGAGCAGTACTTC CASSSQYSGSSKEQYF
NA TRBJ1-3 TRBV14 NA TGTGCCAGCAGCCAAGACGGGAGCTACTCTGGAAACACCATATATTTT CASSQDGSYSGNTIYF
few TRBJ2-5 TRBV7-9 TRBD2 TGTGCCAGCAGCTTAGGGGCGGGAGCGGGCGTTCCGTACTTC CASSLGAGAGVPYF
few TRBJ2-2 TRBV20-1 NA TGCAGTGCTAGGACGGGGCTTGGGAACACCGGGGAGCTGTTTTTT CSARTGLGNTGELFF
few TRBJ2-7 TRBV20-1 TRBD2 TGCAGTGCTAGAGATCTCTCGACTAGCGGGAGCAAGAACGAGCAGTACTTC CSARDLSTSGSKNEQYF
NA TRBJ2-5 TRBV30 NA TGTGCCTGGAGTGTAGGCTGGGGGCCATATGAGACCCAGTACTTC CAWSVGWGPYETQYF
few TRBJ1-5 TRBV6-5 TRBD1 TGTGCCAGCAGCATGGGACAGGGGCTAAATCAGCCCCAGCATTTT CASSMGQGLNQPQHF
NA TRBJ2-3 TRBV10-3 TRBD2 TGTGCCATCAGCCGATTCGGCACCGGGACTAGCAAGGCAGATACGCAGTATTTT CAISRFGTGTSKADTQYF
NA TRBJ1-4 TRBV7-9 NA TGTGCCAGCAGCTTAGACGGTACAACTAATGAAAAACTGTTTTTT CASSLDGTTNEKLFF
NA TRBJ2-2 TRBV12-3/TRBV12-4 NA TGTGCCAGCAGTCGGGCGGCCCAAAGGGCCGGGGAGCTGTTTTTT CASSRAAQRAGELFF
NA TRBJ2-7 TRBV27 NA TGTGCCAGCAGTTACCGGACGTCCTACGAGCAGTACTTC CASSYRTSYEQYF
few TRBJ1-3 TRBV20-1 NA TGCAGTGCTAGCCATGGGGTTGCTGGAAACACCATATATTTT CSASHGVAGNTIYF
NA TRBJ1-4 TRBV7-2 NA TGTGCCAGCAGCCCCCGGGCTAATGAAAAACTGTTTTTT CASSPRANEKLFF
NA TRBJ2-1 TRBV6-1 TRBD1 TGTGCCAGCAGTTGGGACAGGATAGCCTACAATGAGCAGTTCTTC CASSWDRIAYNEQFF
NA TRBJ2-7 TRBV13 TRBD2 TGTGCCAGCAGCTTAGGGGGGGCTAGCGGGGCCTACGAGCAGTACTTC CASSLGGASGAYEQYF
NA TRBJ2-7 TRBV20-1 TRBD2 TGCAGTGCTAGAGATCGTAATAGCGGGCCCTACGAGCAGTACTTC CSARDRNSGPYEQYF
few TRBJ1-2 TRBV4-1 NA TGCGCCAGCAGCCAAGACGCCGGGAGCTACTATGGCTACACCTTC CASSQDAGSYYGYTF
few TRBJ2-1 TRBV4-2 TRBD1 TGTGCCAGCAGCCACTTCTCGGGGACAGGGTCTGACAATGAGCAGTTCTTC CASSHFSGTGSDNEQFF
NA TRBJ2-7 TRBV7-8 NA TGTGCCAGCAGCTCGGTTGGCGGGTACGAGCAGTACTTC CASSSVGGYEQYF
few TRBJ1-5 TRBV14 NA TGTGCCAGCAGGTCTAGGTGGCAGCCCCAGCATTTT CASRSRWQPQHF
NA TRBJ2-2 TRBV5-5 NA TGTGCCAGCAGCTTGTTCGGGGGAGGCAGAACCGGGGAGCTGTTTTTT CASSLFGGGRTGELFF
few TRBJ2-3 TRBV20-1 TRBD2 TGCAGTGCAGGGACTAGCGGGAGGGCCCGGGGAGATACGCAGTATTTT CSAGTSGRARGDTQYF
few TRBJ2-7 TRBV27 NA TGTGCCAGCAGTGCCTTGGATGGTGGCCCGGCCTACGAGCAGTACTTC CASSALDGGPAYEQYF
few TRBJ1-5 TRBV12-3/TRBV12-4 NA TGTGCCAGCAGTTTTGGCGGGAGGAGCAATCAGCCCCAGCATTTT CASSFGGRSNQPQHF
few TRBJ1-2 TRBV28 NA TGTGCCAGCAGTTTAATCTGGTCTAACTATGGCTACACCTTC CASSLIWSNYGYTF
NA TRBJ2-7 TRBV12-3/TRBV12-4 NA TGTGCCAGCAGTTTCTCGGACAGAAGCTACGAGCAGTACTTC CASSFSDRSYEQYF
NA TRBJ2-7 TRBV6-1 NA TGTGCCAGCAGTGAAGAGCGGACCTACGAGCAGTACTTC CASSEERTYEQYF
NA TRBJ2-3 TRBV3-1 NA TGTGCCAGCAGCCAAGTGAGAGCGGAGAGCACAGATACGCAGTATTTT CASSQVRAESTDTQYF
few TRBJ2-3 TRBV7-2 TRBD2 TGTGCCAGCAGCTTAGTTCCCCGTAGCGGGAGTGCAGATACGCAGTATTTT CASSLVPRSGSADTQYF